The rows below give T cell receptor beta chains drawn from one sample of a study of cytomegalovirus exposure and HLA in healthy donors. Clones were read by immunoSEQ multiplex PCR, and TCRdb kept only the in-frame ones, dropping some. This sample has roughly 120,000 clones, with 55% to 75% found just once. Specimen: PBMCs. The receptor set was obtained from a man aged 25 to 45 in good health and CMV-seropositive. Each CDR3 is given with its conserved first and last residue. D genes are given only for firm matches. Size is omitted from some rows. Given values are once, few, many or a class for expanded clones.

clone_size j_call v_call d_call cdr3_nt cdr3_aa
few TRBJ2-7 TRBV7-3 TRBD2 TGTGCCAGCAGGTATAGCGGGAGGTGCGAGCAGTACTTC CASRYSGRCEQYF
. TRBJ1-1 TRBV15 . TGTGCCACCAGCCGCGGGACCCGGGGGGGAGTGGGCACTGAAGCTTTCTTT CATSRGTRGGVGTEAFF
. TRBJ2-7 TRBV5-1 TRBD1 TGCGCCAGCACCGGGACAGGGTATACCGAGCAGTACTTC CASTGTGYTEQYF
. TRBJ2-7 TRBV5-1 . TGCGCCAGCAGCCTAGACGCGTCCTCCTCCTACGAGCAGTACTTC CASSLDASSSYEQYF
. TRBJ1-5 TRBV2 TRBD1 TGTGCCAGCAGGGGACAGGTCAATCGGCCCCAGCATTTT CASRGQVNRPQHF
. TRBJ2-1 TRBV6-4 TRBD2 TGTGCCAGCAGTGTAGGGCGGGAGGGCAACAATGAGCAGTTCTTC CASSVGREGNNEQFF
. TRBJ1-3 TRBV4-2 . TGTGCCAGCAGCCCGAGCTCTGGAAACACCATATATTTT CASSPSSGNTIYF
. TRBJ2-7 TRBV5-8 . TGTGCCAGCAGCTTGGTTAGCCGTTCCTACGAGCAGTACTTC CASSLVSRSYEQYF
. TRBJ2-5 TRBV5-1 TRBD2 TGCGCCAGCAGCTTGCATGGAGCGGGAGGGAACGGGGAGACCCAGTACTTC CASSLHGAGGNGETQYF
. TRBJ2-6 TRBV5-5 . TGTGCCAGCAGCTTGGACAGGCCCACCAACGTCCTGACTTTC CASSLDRPTNVLTF
. TRBJ1-2 TRBV11-2 . TGTGCCAGCAGCTTAGATCGGGACTGGGGGATCTATGGCTACACCTTC CASSLDRDWGIYGYTF
. TRBJ2-1 TRBV10-3 . TGTGCCATCAGTGAGTTAGCCGTAACCTACAATGAGCAGTTCTTC CAISELAVTYNEQFF
. TRBJ2-1 TRBV19 TRBD2 TGTGCCAGTAGTCCGGGACTAGCGGGAGGGCTGGGTCCCTACAATGAGCAGTTCTTC CASSPGLAGGLGPYNEQFF
few TRBJ2-7 TRBV4-2 TRBD1 TGTGCCAGCAGCCAGGGACAGGGGGCCTACGAGCAGTACTTC CASSQGQGAYEQYF
. TRBJ1-1 TRBV7-2 . TGTGCCAGCAGCCCAGGGACCTCGGGGGGAAAGAGAGCCACTGAAGCTTTCTTT CASSPGTSGGKRATEAFF
. TRBJ2-5 TRBV19 . TGTGCCAGTAGTACCCACAGGGTACAAGAGACCCAGTACTTC CASSTHRVQETQYF
. TRBJ2-7 TRBV7-2 TRBD2 TGTGCCAGCAGCTTAAGTACTAGCGGGAGTACCTACGAGCAGTACTTC CASSLSTSGSTYEQYF
. TRBJ1-5 TRBV9 TRBD1 TGTGCCAGCAGCAAGACAGGGGGTGGGTTTCAGCCCCAGCATTTT CASSKTGGGFQPQHF
few TRBJ2-1 TRBV7-9 TRBD1 TGTGCCAGCAGCTCGACAGGGGGCTTTAGGTATGAGCAGTTCTTC CASSSTGGFRYEQFF
few TRBJ2-4 TRBV2 . TGTGCCAGTAAAACTCAGGGCAGGGGCGGCATTCAGTACTTC CASKTQGRGGIQYF
. TRBJ2-7 TRBV18 . TGTGCCAGCTCACCCACCCCCGTAGCCTGGAGCTCCTACGAGCAGTACTTC CASSPTPVAWSSYEQYF
. TRBJ2-3 TRBV18 TRBD2 TGTGCCAGCTCACCTCCGACTAGCGGGGGCCGCACAGATACGCAGTATTTT CASSPPTSGGRTDTQYF
. TRBJ2-1 TRBV18 . TGTGCCAGCTCACCCGGGACTGGCTCCTACAATGAGCAGTTCTTC CASSPGTGSYNEQFF
. TRBJ1-1 TRBV7-3 TRBD1 TGTGCCAGCAGCCGGACAGGGGAAGTGTCCACTGAAGCTTTCTTT CASSRTGEVSTEAFF
. TRBJ2-3 TRBV18 TRBD2 TGTGCCAGCTCACCTTCCGGGGGGACAGATACGCAGTATTTT CASSPSGGTDTQYF
. TRBJ1-1 TRBV6-5 TRBD1 TGTGCCAGCAGAAGACAGGGTCGGGCTTTCTTT CASRRQGRAFF
. TRBJ2-2 TRBV5-1 . TGCGCCAGCAGCTTTCGACAGCGACGTGGGGAGCTGTTTTTT CASSFRQRRGELFF
. TRBJ2-6 TRBV12-5 TRBD2 TGTGCTAGTGGTTTGGTACGGGGGGGACCGATCTCTGGGGCCAACGTCCTGACTTTC CASGLVRGGPISGANVLTF
. TRBJ2-2 TRBV2 . TGTGCCAGCAGTGTAACCTGGACAGGGGAGCTGTTTTTT CASSVTWTGELFF
. TRBJ1-2 TRBV5-6 . TGTGCCAGCAGCTTGGCATCACAGGCGATAAACTATGGCTACACCTTC CASSLASQAINYGYTF
few TRBJ2-1 TRBV28 TRBD2 TGTGCCAGCAGTTTACTGTCGGCTAGCGGGAGCAATGAGCAGTTCTTC CASSLLSASGSNEQFF
. TRBJ1-2 TRBV4-1 . TGCGCCAGCAGCCAAGTTGGCAGCGCAGCCTATGGCTACACCTTC CASSQVGSAAYGYTF
. TRBJ2-7 TRBV21-1 . TGTGCCAGCAGCAAAATAGCGGACAGGGGGGTAAGGAACTACGAGCAGTACTTC CASSKIADRGVRNYEQYF
. TRBJ2-3 TRBV13 TRBD1 TGTGCCAGCAGCCTATTACCGGGACAGGGGTTTTCGACAGATACGCAGTATTTT CASSLLPGQGFSTDTQYF
few TRBJ2-7 TRBV4-1 TRBD1 TGCGCCAGCAGCCAACCGGGACAGGACCGTCGGCGGCAGTACTTC CASSQPGQDRRRQYF
. TRBJ2-7 TRBV5-6 TRBD1 TGTGCCAGCAGCTTGATGGGGACAGGGCAGGGGCGGATCGAGCAGTACTTC CASSLMGTGQGRIEQYF
. TRBJ1-2 TRBV5-6 TRBD1 TGTGCCAGCAGCTTGCCAAGACAGGGACCCTATGGCTACACCTTC CASSLPRQGPYGYTF
. TRBJ1-1 TRBV28 TRBD1 TGTGCCAGCAGTTTATTAGACAGGGAGAACACTGAAGCTTTCTTT CASSLLDRENTEAFF
. TRBJ2-7 TRBV2 . TGTGCCAGCAGTGAAGACAGGGGGGGATTCTACGAGCAGTACTTC CASSEDRGGFYEQYF
few TRBJ1-2 TRBV19 . TGTGCCAGTAGTATTCGGGGCTATGGCTACACCTTC CASSIRGYGYTF
. TRBJ1-2 TRBV2 . TGTGCCAGCAGTAAGGATCGCGGGGGAATCTATGGCTACACCTTC CASSKDRGGIYGYTF